Following are 24 T cell receptor beta chains from one sample sequenced in a study of long-term antiretroviral therapy in people with HIV. At survey level, the immunoSEQ assay was run in its v3.0 version. The table came from immunoSEQ multiplex PCR; TCRdb's copy has only in-frame clones and leaves some out. Here the sample spans about 28,000 clones, 70% to 90% being singletons. The sequences come from unsorted PBMCs, collected 1.8 years after starting antiretroviral therapy. These receptors were taken from a woman between 18 and 29 years old with HIV.

The chain employs TRBV7-8 and TRBJ2-3; the D is unclear. Germline V CDR1 and CDR2: SGHVS, FQNEAQ. CDR3 length: 12 amino acids. Trimming removed 2 bases at V and 5 bases at J, with 5 bases between. The chain's CDR3 is CASSLSIDTQYF. The CDR3 coding sequence is TGTGCCAGCAGCTTATCCATAGATACGCAGTATTTT.

V is TRBV5-1 and J is TRBJ2-2, with D unclear. The V gene lost 1 base and the J gene lost 6 bases, with 13 bases spanning the gap. Germline values: CDR1 SGHRS, CDR2 YFSETQ. This CDR3 spans 15 amino acids. CDR3: CASSLLTSAPGELFF. The CDR3 DNA reads as TGCGCCAGCAGCTTGTTGACCTCAGCCCCCGGGGAGCTGTTTTTT.

This CDR3 is CASSISLQAYNEQFF. Written as DNA, the CDR3 is TGTGCCAGTAGTATCTCGTTGCAGGCGTACAATGAGCAGTTCTTC. This rearrangement joins TRBV19 to TRBJ2-1; no definite D call. This CDR3 has 15 amino acids. Germline CDR1 reads LNHDA; CDR2 reads SQIVND (reference sequence). V lost 3 bases to trimming and J lost 4 bases, with 13 bases between them.

This clone was counted only a few times. The chain combines TRBV11-2 with TRBJ1-2; D ambiguous. This CDR3 spans 16 amino acids. In germline, CDR1 is SGHAT, CDR2 FQNNGV. The V end was cut by 5 bases, the J end by 1 base, with 17 bases between. The CDR3 DNA follows: TGTGCCAGCAGCGTATCCCTAAGTGGCGGTAACTATGGCTACACCTTC. Its translation is CASSVSLSGGNYGYTF.

The chain recombines TRBV6-5 with TRBJ2-7; D gene unclear. Germline loops: CDR1 MNHEY, CDR2 SVGAGI. Trimming removed 5 bases from V and 3 bases from J, with 11 bases in between. The CDR3 totals 13 residues. The CDR3 here is CASSRTEDYEQYF. Written as DNA, the CDR3 is TGTGCCAGCAGTCGGACGGAAGACTACGAGCAGTACTTC.

V usage is TRBV6-1 and J usage is TRBJ2-5; D not certain. CDR3 length: 14 amino acids. The V gene's germline CDR1 is MNHNS and CDR2 SASEGT. With 8 bases removed from V and 3 bases from J, the gap between germline ends came to 16 bases. The CDR3, as DNA: TGTGCCAGCGTCGGGTCACGGACGGAAGAGACCCAGTACTTC. This translates into CASVGSRTEETQYF.

The J gene is TRBJ2-3, the V gene TRBV7-9; perhaps D is TRBD1 or TRBD2 (6 bases each). The CDR3 has 15 amino acids. The V end lost 4 bases, the J end lost 5 bases, and 16 bases lay between the germline ends. Germline V gene sequence: CDR1 SEHNR, CDR2 FQNEAQ (reference sequence). CDR3: CASSSPGALGDTQYF. DNA of the CDR3: TGTGCCAGCAGCTCCCCGGGGGCTCTGGGAGATACGCAGTATTTT.

This chain uses TRBV6-5 with TRBJ1-1; D gene uncertain. In germline, CDR1 is MNHEY, CDR2 SVGAGI. CDR3 length: 12 residues. Trimming shortened V by 2 bases and J by 6 bases, and 7 bases separated the two germline ends. The CDR3 bases are TGTGCCAGCAGTTACGTCTCGGCTGAAGCTTTCTTT. Its protein is CASSYVSAEAFF.

The genes are TRBV28 and TRBJ1-1; D uncertain. V lost 6 bases to trimming and J lost 3 bases, with 8 bases between them. The CDR3 loop spans 12 amino acids. CDR1 and CDR2 (germline): MDHEN, SYDVKM. CDR3 protein: CASRDGYTEAFF. The CDR3 nucleotides read TGTGCCAGCAGGGACGGATACACTGAAGCTTTCTTT.

V is TRBV18 and J is TRBJ1-1; no clear D gene. Trimming removed 2 bases at V and 4 bases at J, with 17 bases between. CDR1 is KGHSH and CDR2 is LQKENI in the germline V gene. This CDR3 region has 16 residues. This CDR3 reads CASSPSPQRRSTEAFF. Written as DNA, the CDR3 is TGTGCCAGCTCACCATCGCCGCAACGCAGATCCACTGAAGCTTTCTTT.

V is TRBV7-6 and J is TRBJ2-7, with D perhaps TRBD1 (6 bases). CDR3 length equals 15 residues. Trimming took off 4 bases at V and 0 bases at J, with 13 bases between the two ends. From germline, CDR1 is SGHVS and CDR2 FNYEAQ. The CDR3 here is CASSWDNPSSYEQYF. DNA for the CDR3: TGTGCCAGCAGCTGGGACAACCCAAGCTCCTACGAGCAGTACTTC.

The V gene is TRBV4-3, the J gene TRBJ2-3; TRBD2 matches at 7 bases. CDR3 length: 16 residues. V shed 0 bases, J shed 4 bases, and the junction held 7 bases outside the gene matches. Germline loops: CDR1 LGHNA, CDR2 YSLEER. CDR3 coding DNA: TGCGCCAGCAGCCAAGACGGAGTTAGCGGGTCAGATACGCAGTATTTT. It encodes CASSQDGVSGSDTQYF.

The chain uses TRBV28 and TRBJ2-7; TRBD2 agrees at 11 bases. Germline CDR1 is MDHEN and CDR2 is SYDVKM. V gave up 2 bases and J gave up 5 bases; unmatched junction bases: 20. The CDR3 has 20 residues. CDR3 sequence reads: CASSLPPAGTSGYTEDEQYF. The CDR3 DNA reads TGTGCCAGCAGTTTACCTCCCGCCGGGACTAGCGGCTACACTGAGGACGAGCAGTACTTC.

This clone has just a few counts. This is likely a read error, given that the CDR3 carries no conserved phenylalanine or tryptophan at its end. The DNA is omitted, as the CDR3 cannot be located on it reliably, and the CDR3 follows TCRdb's listing. The gene calls are TRBV23-1 and TRBJ1-5. TRBV23-1 is noted as an ORF with a role that remains uncertain. The CDR3 sequence runs 10 residues, both termini included. The CDR3 region is CASSQSGNTY.

The V gene is TRBV5-1, the J gene TRBJ2-5; 7 nucleotides align to TRBD1. CDR1 and CDR2 from the germline V gene are SGHRS and YFSETQ. Trimming removed 4 bases from V and 4 bases from J; junction bases left unmatched: 10. This CDR3 comprises 15 residues. The CDR3 sequence: CASSVTGAAGETQYF. The CDR3, as DNA: TGCGCCAGCAGCGTAACAGGGGCCGCCGGAGAGACCCAGTACTTC.

The V gene is TRBV7-8, the J gene TRBJ1-4; D is unresolved. Trimming pared 4 bases from V and 0 bases from J, leaving 21 bases between. This CDR3 has 19 amino acids. Germline values: CDR1 SGHVS, CDR2 FQNEAQ. The CDR3 DNA is TGTGCCAGCAGCTCCTCGCGAGGACTCCCCCGGACAACTAATGAAAAACTGTTTTTT. Translating gives CASSSSRGLPRTTNEKLFF.

This chain uses TRBV5-3 with TRBJ1-5; the D gene is possibly TRBD1 (5 bases). TRBV5-3 is noted as an ORF with a role that remains uncertain. This CDR3 spans 14 amino acids. V was trimmed by 4 bases and J by 4 bases, leaving 12 bases between them. The chain's CDR3 is CARSPGAKNQPQHF. For the CDR3, the DNA is TGTGCCAGAAGCCCCGGGGCCAAAAATCAGCCCCAGCATTTT.

The rearrangement links TRBV28 to TRBJ2-1, with TRBD2 matching over 8 bases. CDR1 MDHEN and CDR2 SYDVKM come from the germline V gene. The CDR3 extends over 14 amino acids. CDR3 sequence (DNA): TGTGCTTCGCGGGAGGCACACTCCTACAATGAGCAGTTCTTC. Amino acid sequence: CASREAHSYNEQFF.

The gene calls are TRBV6-1 and TRBJ2-7; 8 positions match TRBD1. V trimming: 5 bases; J trimming: 0 bases; junction bases outside the gene matches: 6. Per the germline V gene, CDR1 is MNHNS and CDR2 is SASEGT. This CDR3 is 15 amino acids long. The CDR3 nucleotides are TGTGCCAGCAGTTTGACAGGGGTGAGCTCCTACGAGCAGTACTTC. Amino acids: CASSLTGVSSYEQYF.

This sequence joins TRBV7-6 and TRBJ2-1; 16 positions agree with TRBD2. Germline CDR1 and CDR2: SGHVS and FNYEAQ. This CDR3 is 15 amino acids long. The trim removed 5 bases at V and 8 bases at J, leaving 3 bases unmatched. The CDR3 region has the DNA TGTGCCAGCAGCCAAGGGACTAGCGGGAGGGATGAGCAGTTCTTC. Residues: CASSQGTSGRDEQFF.

This clone was counted a single time. The rearrangement joins TRBV9 to TRBJ2-1; D remains unclear. The length of the CDR3 is 13 residues. Germline lookup yields CDR1 SGDLS and CDR2 YYNGEE. V lost 1 base and J 5 bases, leaving 7 bases between the germline ends. The CDR3 sequence is CASSVSPHNEQFF. DNA of the CDR3: TGTGCCAGCAGCGTATCCCCCCACAATGAGCAGTTCTTC.

V and J are TRBV28 and TRBJ2-7; 11 bases align to TRBD1. V lost 7 bases to trimming and J lost 6 bases; unmatched junction nucleotides: 14. CDR3 length equals 16 residues. Germline V gene lookup returns CDR1 MDHEN and CDR2 SYDVKM. The CDR3 reads CASNANSWTGGVEQYF. The CDR3 bases are TGTGCCAGCAACGCCAACTCCTGGACAGGGGGCGTCGAGCAGTACTTC.

J is TRBJ2-1 and V is TRBV28; 7 nucleotides agree with TRBD2. The J segment lost 5 bases and the V segment lost 2 bases, leaving 6 bases of the junction unmatched. CDR3 length: 15 amino acids. The germline V gene encodes CDR1 MDHEN and CDR2 SYDVKM. The CDR3 region has the DNA TGTGCCAGCAGTTTACTTGTTCTAGCGGACAATGAGCAGTTCTTC. This sequence encodes CASSLLVLADNEQFF.

This clone appeared a single time. The chain combines TRBV11-2 with TRBJ2-1; 7 bases line up with TRBD2. The CDR3 extends over 15 amino acids. J was trimmed by 6 bases and V by 2 bases; bases with no gene match: 7. The germline V gene encodes CDR1 SGHAT and CDR2 FQNNGV. The CDR3 nucleotides are TGTGCCAGCAGCTTATTAACTAGCGAAGTCAATGAGCAGTTCTTC. As protein: CASSLLTSEVNEQFF.